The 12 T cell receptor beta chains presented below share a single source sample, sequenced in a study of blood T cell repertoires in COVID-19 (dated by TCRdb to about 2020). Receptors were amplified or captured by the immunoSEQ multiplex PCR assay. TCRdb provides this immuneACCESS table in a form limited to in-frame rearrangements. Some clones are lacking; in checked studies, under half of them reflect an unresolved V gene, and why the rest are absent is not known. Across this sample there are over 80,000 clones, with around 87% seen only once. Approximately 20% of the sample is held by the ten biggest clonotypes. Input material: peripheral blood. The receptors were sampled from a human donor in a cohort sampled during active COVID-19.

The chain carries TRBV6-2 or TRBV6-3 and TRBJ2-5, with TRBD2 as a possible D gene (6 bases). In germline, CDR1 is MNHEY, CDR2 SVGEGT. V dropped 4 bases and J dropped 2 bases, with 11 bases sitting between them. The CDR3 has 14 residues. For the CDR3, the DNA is TGTGCCAGCAGTTCCCTAGCGCAGCAAGAGACCCAGTACTTC. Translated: CASSSLAQQETQYF.

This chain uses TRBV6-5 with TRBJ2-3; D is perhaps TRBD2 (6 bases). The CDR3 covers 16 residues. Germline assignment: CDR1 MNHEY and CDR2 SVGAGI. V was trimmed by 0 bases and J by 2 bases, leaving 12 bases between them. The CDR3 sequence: CASSYSTGTDTDTQYF. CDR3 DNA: TGTGCCAGCAGTTACTCGACGGGGACTGACACAGATACGCAGTATTTT.

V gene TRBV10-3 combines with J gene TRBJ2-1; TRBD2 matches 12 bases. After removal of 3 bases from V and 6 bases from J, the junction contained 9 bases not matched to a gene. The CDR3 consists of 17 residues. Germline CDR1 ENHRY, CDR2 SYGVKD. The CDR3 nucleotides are TGTGCCATCAGTGAAAGGGCTAGCGGGAGGGTGTCCAATGAGCAGTTCTTC. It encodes CAISERASGRVSNEQFF.

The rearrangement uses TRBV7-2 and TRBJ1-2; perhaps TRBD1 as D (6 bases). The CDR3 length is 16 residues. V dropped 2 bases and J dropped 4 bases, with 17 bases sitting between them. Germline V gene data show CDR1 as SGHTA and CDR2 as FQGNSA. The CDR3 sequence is CASSLSGTPMSYGYTF. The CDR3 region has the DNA TGTGCCAGCAGCTTATCCGGGACACCAATGAGCTATGGCTACACCTTC.

The CDR3 spells CASSPPGGRLFF. Written as DNA, the CDR3 is TGCGCCAGCAGCCCTCCGGGAGGACGGCTGTTTTTT. This rearrangement joins TRBV4-1 to TRBJ1-4; D call uncertain. Germline-derived CDR1 and CDR2 are MGHRA and YSYEKL. With 4 bases removed from V and 14 bases from J, the gap between germline ends came to 14 bases. The CDR3 consists of 12 residues.

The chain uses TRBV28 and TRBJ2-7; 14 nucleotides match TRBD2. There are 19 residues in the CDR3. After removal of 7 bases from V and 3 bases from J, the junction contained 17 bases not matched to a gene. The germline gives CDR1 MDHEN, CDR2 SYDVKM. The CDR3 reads CASTARGGTSGRRVYEQYF. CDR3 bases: TGTGCCAGCACCGCGAGGGGGGGGACTAGCGGGAGAAGGGTCTACGAGCAGTACTTC.

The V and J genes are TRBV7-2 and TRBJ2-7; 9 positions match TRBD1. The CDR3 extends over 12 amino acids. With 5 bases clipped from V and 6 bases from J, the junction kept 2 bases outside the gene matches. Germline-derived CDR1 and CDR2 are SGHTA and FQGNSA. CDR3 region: CASSRQGGEQYF. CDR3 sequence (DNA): TGTGCCAGCAGCAGACAGGGGGGCGAGCAGTACTTC.

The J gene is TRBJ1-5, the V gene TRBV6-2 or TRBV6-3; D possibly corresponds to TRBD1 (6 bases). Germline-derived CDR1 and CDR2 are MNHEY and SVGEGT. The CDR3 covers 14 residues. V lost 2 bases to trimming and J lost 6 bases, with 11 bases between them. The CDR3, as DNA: TGTGCCAGCAGTTACGGGACAAGGGTTCAGCCCCAGCATTTT. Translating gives CASSYGTRVQPQHF.

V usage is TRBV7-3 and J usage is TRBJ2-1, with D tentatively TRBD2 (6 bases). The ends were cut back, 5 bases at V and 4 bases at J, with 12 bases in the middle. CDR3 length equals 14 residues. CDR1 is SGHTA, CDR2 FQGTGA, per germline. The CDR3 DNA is TGTGCCAGCAGCAGAAGTAGCGGATACAATGAGCAGTTCTTC. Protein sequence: CASSRSSGYNEQFF.

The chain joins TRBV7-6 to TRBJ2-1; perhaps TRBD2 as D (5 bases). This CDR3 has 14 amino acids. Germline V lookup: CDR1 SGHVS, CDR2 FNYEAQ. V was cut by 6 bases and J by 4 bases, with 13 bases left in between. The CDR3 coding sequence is TGTGCCAGCAGGCAAAACGGGGTGTACAATGAGCAGTTCTTC. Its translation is CASRQNGVYNEQFF.

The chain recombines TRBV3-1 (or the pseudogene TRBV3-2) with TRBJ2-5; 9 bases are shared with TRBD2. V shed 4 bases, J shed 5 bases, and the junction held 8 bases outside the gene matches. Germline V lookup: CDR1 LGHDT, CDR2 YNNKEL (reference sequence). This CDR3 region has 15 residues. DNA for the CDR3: TGTGCCAGCAGCCCAGGGGGGACTAGCCTCGAGACCCAGTACTTC. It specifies CASSPGGTSLETQYF.

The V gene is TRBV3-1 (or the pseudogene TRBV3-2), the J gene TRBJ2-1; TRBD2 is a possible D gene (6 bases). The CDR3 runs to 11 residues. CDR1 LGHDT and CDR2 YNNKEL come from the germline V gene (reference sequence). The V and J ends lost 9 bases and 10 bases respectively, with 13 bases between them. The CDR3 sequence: CASRLVGEQFF. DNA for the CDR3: TGTGCCAGTAGACTAGTCGGCGAGCAGTTCTTC.